This TCR beta chain was observed in a study of blood T cell repertoires in COVID-19. About the research overall: Sources were T cells, B-cell-depleted T cells, or PBMCs; the material itself was cDNA or gDNA.

As processed by the authors: Reference gene primer amplification gave estimated nucleated cell counts. Some clones are missing from TCRdb's copy, which holds only in-frame ones; the method was immunoSEQ multiplex PCR. V, J and clone size were drawn from that table, and D and trimming were deduced from the DNA. The table lists 100,000 to 150,000 clones, under 85% of them singletons. CDR1 SGHRS and CDR2 YFSETQ come from the germline V gene. Trimming at V came to 2 bases and at J to 7 bases, leaving 10 bases not matched to a gene. The length of the CDR3 is 16 residues. Sample: peripheral blood. The rearrangement links TRBV5-1 to TRBJ1-4; 8 bases line up with TRBD1. The TCR comes from a man in his fifties or sixties with acute or convalescent COVID-19. The CDR3 DNA sequence: TGCGCCAGCAGCTTCGCCCCCGGACAGGGAGGTGAAAAACTGTTTTTT. Translated: CASSFAPGQGGEKLFF.